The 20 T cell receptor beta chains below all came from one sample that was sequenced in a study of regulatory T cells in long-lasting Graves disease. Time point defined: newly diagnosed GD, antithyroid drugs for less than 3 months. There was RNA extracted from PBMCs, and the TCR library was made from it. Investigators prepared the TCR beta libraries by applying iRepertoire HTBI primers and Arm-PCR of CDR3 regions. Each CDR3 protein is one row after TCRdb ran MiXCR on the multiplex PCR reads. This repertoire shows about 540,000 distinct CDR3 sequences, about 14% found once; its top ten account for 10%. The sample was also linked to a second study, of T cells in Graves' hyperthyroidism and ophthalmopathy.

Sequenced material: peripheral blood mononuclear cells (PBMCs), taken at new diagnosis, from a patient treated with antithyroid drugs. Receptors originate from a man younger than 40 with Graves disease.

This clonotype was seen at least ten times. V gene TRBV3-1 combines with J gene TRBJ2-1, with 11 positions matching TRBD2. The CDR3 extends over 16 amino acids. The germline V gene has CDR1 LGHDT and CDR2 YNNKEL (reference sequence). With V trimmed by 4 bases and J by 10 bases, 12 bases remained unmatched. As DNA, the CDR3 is TGTGCCAGCAGCCCGTTAGCGGGAGGGCCTCGAGGAGAGCAGTTCTTC. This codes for CASSPLAGGPRGEQFF.

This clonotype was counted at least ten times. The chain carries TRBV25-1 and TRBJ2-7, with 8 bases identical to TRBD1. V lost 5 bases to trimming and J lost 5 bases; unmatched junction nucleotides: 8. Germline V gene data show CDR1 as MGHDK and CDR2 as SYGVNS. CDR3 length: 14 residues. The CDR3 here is CASSKPTGVDEQYF. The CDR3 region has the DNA TGTGCCAGCAGTAAACCGACAGGGGTAGACGAGCAGTACTTC.

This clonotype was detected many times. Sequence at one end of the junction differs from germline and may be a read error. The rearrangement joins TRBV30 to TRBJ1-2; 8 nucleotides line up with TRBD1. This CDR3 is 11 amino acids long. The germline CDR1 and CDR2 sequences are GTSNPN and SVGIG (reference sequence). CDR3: CACESDRVFAF. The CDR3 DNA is TGTGCCTGCGAATCGGACAGGGTCTTCGCCTTC.

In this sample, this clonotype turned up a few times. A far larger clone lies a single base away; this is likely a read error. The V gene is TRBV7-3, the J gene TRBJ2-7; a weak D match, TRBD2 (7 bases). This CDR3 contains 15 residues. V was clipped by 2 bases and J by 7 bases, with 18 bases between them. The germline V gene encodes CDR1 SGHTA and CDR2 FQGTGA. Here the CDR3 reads CASSLFRGGGNEQYF. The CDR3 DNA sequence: TGTGCCAGCAGCTTATTTAGGGGGGGAGGGAATGAGCAGTACTTC.

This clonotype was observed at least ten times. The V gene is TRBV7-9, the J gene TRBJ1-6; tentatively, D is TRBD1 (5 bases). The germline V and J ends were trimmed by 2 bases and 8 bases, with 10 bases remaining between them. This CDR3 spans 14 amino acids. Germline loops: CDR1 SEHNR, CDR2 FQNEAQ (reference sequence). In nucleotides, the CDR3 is TGTGCCAGCAGCTTAAGGGGCTCCCATTCACCCCTCCACTTT. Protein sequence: CASSLRGSHSPLHF.

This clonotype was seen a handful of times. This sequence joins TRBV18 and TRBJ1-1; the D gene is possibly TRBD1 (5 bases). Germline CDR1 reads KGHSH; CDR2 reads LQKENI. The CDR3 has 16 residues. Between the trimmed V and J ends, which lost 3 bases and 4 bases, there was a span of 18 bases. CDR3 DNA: TGTGCCAGCTCACCGCGTATGGGGACGGGGGGCACTGAAGCTTTCTTT. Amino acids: CASSPRMGTGGTEAFF.

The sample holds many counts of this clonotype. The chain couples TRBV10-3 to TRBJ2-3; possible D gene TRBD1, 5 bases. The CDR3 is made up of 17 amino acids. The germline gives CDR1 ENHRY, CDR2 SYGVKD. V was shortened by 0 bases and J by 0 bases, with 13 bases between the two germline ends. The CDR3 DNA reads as TGTGCCATCAGTGAGTCTTGGCAGGGCGGTAGCACAGATACGCAGTATTTT. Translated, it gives CAISESWQGGSTDTQYF.

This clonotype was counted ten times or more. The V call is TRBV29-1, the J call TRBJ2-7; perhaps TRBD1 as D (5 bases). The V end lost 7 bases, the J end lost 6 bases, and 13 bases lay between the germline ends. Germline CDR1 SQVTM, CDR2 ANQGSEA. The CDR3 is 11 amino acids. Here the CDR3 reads CSAKTVAEQYF. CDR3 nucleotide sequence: TGCAGCGCCAAGACAGTAGCCGAGCAGTACTTC.

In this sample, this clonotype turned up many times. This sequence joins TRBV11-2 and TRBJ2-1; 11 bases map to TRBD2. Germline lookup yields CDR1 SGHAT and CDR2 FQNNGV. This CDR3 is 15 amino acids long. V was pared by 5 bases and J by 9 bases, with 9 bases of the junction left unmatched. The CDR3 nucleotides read TGTGCCAGCAGCGTTAGCGGGAGGGCCTTAACTGAGCAGTTCTTC. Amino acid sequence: CASSVSGRALTEQFF.

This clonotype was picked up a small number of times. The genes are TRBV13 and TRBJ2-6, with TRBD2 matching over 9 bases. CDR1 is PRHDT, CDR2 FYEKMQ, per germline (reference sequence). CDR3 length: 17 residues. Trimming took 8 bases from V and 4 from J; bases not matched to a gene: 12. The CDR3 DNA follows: TGTGCCAGCCGAGACCCAGCGGGAGGTGCCGGGGCCAACGTCCTGACTTTC. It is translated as CASRDPAGGAGANVLTF. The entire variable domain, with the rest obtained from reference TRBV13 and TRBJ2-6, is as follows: AAGVIQSPRHLIKEKRETATLKCYPIPRHDTVYWYQQGPGQDPQFLISFYEKMQSDKGSIPDRFSAQQFSDYHSELNMSSLELGDSALYFCASRDPAGGAGANVLTFGAGSRLTVL.

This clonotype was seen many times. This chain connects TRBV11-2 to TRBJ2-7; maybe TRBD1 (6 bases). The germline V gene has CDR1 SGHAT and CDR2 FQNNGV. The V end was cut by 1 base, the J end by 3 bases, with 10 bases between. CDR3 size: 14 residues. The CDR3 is CASSLGQGHYEQYF. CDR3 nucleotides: TGTGCCAGCAGCTTAGGGCAGGGACACTACGAGCAGTACTTC.

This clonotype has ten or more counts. CDR3 nucleotides: TGTGCCAGCAGCCCCCGACAGGGGGCAAAATATGGCTACACCTTC. Protein: CASSPRQGAKYGYTF. The V and J genes are TRBV7-4 and TRBJ1-2, with TRBD1 matching over 10 bases. V lost 5 bases to trimming and J lost 5 bases; unmatched junction nucleotides: 8. The CDR3 runs 15 residues. Germline V gene lookup returns CDR1 SGHVT and CDR2 SQSDAQ.

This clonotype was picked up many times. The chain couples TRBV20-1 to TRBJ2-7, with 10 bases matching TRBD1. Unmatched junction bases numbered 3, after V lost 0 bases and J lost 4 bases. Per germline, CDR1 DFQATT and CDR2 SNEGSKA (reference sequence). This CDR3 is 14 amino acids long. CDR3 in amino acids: CSARDGGQGYEQYF. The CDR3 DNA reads TGCAGTGCTAGAGATGGGGGACAGGGGTACGAGCAGTACTTC.

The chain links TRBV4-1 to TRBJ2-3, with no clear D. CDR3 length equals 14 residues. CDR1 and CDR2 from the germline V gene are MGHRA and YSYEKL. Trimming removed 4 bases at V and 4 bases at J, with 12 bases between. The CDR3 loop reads CASSPLVGPDTQYF. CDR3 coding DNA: TGCGCCAGCAGCCCCCTTGTGGGCCCAGATACGCAGTATTTT.

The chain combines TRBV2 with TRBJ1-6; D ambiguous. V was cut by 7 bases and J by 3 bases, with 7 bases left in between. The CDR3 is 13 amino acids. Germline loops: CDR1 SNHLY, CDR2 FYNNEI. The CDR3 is CASTTDYNSPLHF. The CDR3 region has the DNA TGTGCCAGCACGACTGACTATAATTCACCCCTCCACTTT. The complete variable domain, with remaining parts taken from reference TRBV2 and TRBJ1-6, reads EPEVTQTPSHQVTQMGQEVILRCVPISNHLYFYWYRQILGQKVEFLVSFYNNEISEKSEIFDDQFSVERPDGSNFTLKIRSTKLEDSAMYFCASTTDYNSPLHFGNGTRLTVT.

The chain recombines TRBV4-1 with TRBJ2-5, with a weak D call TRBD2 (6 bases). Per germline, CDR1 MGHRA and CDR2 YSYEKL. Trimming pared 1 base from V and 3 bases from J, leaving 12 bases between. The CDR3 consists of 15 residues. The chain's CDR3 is CASSQGTNLKETQYF. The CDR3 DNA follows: TGCGCCAGCAGCCAAGGGACTAACCTGAAAGAGACCCAGTACTTC.

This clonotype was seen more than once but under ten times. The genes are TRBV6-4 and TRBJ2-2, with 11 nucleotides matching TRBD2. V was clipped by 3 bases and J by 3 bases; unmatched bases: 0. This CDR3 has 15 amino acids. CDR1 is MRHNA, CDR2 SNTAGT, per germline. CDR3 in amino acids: CASSELAGDTGELFF. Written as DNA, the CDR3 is TGTGCCAGCAGTGAACTAGCGGGAGACACCGGGGAGCTGTTTTTT.

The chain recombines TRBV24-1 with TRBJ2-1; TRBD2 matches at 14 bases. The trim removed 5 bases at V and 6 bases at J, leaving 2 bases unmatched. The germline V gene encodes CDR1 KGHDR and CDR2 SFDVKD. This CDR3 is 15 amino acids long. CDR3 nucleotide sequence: TGTGCCACCAGTGCGGGACTAGCGGGAGCCAATGAGCAGTTCTTC. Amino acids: CATSAGLAGANEQFF.

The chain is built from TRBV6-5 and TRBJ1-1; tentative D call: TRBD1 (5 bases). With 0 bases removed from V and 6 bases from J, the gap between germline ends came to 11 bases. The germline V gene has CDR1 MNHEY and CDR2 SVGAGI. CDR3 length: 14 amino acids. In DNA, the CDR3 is TGTGCCAGCAGTTACTCGGCGGGGGTTTCTGAAGCTTTCTTT. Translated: CASSYSAGVSEAFF.

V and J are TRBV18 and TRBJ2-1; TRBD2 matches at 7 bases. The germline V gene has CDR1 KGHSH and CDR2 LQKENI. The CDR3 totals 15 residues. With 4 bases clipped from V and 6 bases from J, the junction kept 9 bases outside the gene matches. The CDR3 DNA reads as TGTGCCAGCTCACTCTCAAGGGGAGGGTCCAATGAGCAGTTCTTC. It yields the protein CASSLSRGGSNEQFF.